This TCR beta chain stems from a study of regulatory T cells in long-lasting Graves disease. In building TCR beta libraries, iRepertoire HTBI primers were used together with Arm-PCR of CDR3 regions. TCRdb processed the multiplex PCR reads anew with MiXCR; each CDR3 protein has one entry. The sample carries 620,000 or so distinct CDR3 sequences, roughly 15% recorded once. This clonotype was picked up many times. Its antigen remains unknown. The CDR3 is 13 residues long. Germline lookup yields CDR1 LGHNT and CDR2 FRNRAP. V was clipped by 1 base and J by 6 bases, with 6 bases between them. Sample time point: newly diagnosed GD, antithyroid drugs for less than 3 months. PBMCs provided the RNA from which the TCR library was made. The study, taken as a whole, reports: Persistent disease samples used TRBV28, TRBJ1-2 and TRBJ2-5 preferentially.

The same sample was also used in a study of T cells in Graves' hyperthyroidism and ophthalmopathy. From that report: Researchers ran a first-round RT-PCR on the TCR CDR3 using the HTBI primer set. Most expanded thyroid clonotypes above 0.001 recurred in blood. A 13 V-J model separated ophthalmopathy from stable hyperthyroidism.

This receptor was identified in a woman aged 25-40 years with Graves disease. The chain joins TRBV12-5 to TRBJ2-2, with no clear D. The sample in question was peripheral blood mononuclear cells (PBMCs), obtained at new diagnosis, from a patient treated with antithyroid drugs. The CDR3 loop reads CASGLEIAGELFF. For the CDR3, the DNA is TGTGCTAGTGGTTTGGAGATCGCCGGGGAGCTGTTTTTT.